This T cell receptor (beta chain) was profiled in a study of identical twins. General observations from the study: Whereas memory repertoires showed no such difference, abundant cord blood beta clonotypes carried fewer insertions. The presence of invariant MAIT and iNKT cells could partly confound analyses of zero-insertion sequences.

V lost 7 bases to trimming and J lost 5 bases, with 16 bases between them. Germline-derived CDR1 and CDR2 are SGHTA and FQGNSA. This CDR3 comprises 14 residues. TCRdb called the 5' RACE reads again in MiXCR, with one record for every CDR3 protein. The profile shows over 600,000 distinct CDR3 sequences, about 20% of them singletons. For this clonotype: The antigen is unknown.

The same sample was also studied in work on T cells expressing NK-cell markers.

The chain recombines TRBV7-2 with TRBJ2-3, with D possibly matching TRBD1 (6 bases). The origin of this receptor is a woman aged 18-30 years in good health. The material sequenced was PBMCs. The CDR3 region is CASTGQKNRDTQYF. CDR3 DNA: TGTGCCAGCACGGGACAAAAGAATCGAGATACGCAGTATTTT.